Reported below is one T cell receptor (beta chain). Since no conserved phenylalanine or tryptophan closes the CDR3, a read error is the likely cause. This entry comes from a study of Graves' ophthalmopathy and Graves' hyperthyroidism. TCR beta CDR3 amplification used RNA transcripts. RT-PCR with HTBI primers came first, then second-round multiplex PCR. TCRdb re-derived calls from the multiplex PCR reads in MiXCR, one entry per CDR3 protein. Of around 590,000 distinct CDR3 sequences in the sample, roughly 39% were seen once. The CDR3 totals 12 residues. V was trimmed by 2 bases and J by 7 bases, leaving 8 bases between them. Per germline, CDR1 MNHEY and CDR2 SVGAGI.

The J gene is TRBJ1-1, the V gene TRBV6-5; D gene uncertain. The sequenced sample was peripheral blood or thyroid tissue (not recorded which). The TCR originated in an adult man with Graves' hyperthyroidism. The CDR3 sequence: CASSYSKGEAFL. The CDR3 nucleotides are TGTGCCAGCAGTTACAGTAAGGGTGAAGCTTTCCTT.